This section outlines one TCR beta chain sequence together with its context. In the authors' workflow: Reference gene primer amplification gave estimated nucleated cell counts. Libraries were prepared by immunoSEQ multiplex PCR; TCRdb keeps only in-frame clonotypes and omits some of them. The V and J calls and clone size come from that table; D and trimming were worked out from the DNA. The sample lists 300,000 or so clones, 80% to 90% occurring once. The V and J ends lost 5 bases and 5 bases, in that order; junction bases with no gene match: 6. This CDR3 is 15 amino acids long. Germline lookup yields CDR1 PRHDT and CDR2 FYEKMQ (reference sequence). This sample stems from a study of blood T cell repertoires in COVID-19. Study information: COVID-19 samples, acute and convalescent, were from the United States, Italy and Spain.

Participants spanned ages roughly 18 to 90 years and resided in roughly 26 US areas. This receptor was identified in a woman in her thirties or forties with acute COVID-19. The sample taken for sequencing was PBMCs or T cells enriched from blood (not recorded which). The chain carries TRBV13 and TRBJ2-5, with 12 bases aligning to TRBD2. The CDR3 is CASSMTSGRSETQYF. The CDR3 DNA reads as TGTGCCAGCAGCATGACTAGCGGGAGATCTGAGACCCAGTACTTC.